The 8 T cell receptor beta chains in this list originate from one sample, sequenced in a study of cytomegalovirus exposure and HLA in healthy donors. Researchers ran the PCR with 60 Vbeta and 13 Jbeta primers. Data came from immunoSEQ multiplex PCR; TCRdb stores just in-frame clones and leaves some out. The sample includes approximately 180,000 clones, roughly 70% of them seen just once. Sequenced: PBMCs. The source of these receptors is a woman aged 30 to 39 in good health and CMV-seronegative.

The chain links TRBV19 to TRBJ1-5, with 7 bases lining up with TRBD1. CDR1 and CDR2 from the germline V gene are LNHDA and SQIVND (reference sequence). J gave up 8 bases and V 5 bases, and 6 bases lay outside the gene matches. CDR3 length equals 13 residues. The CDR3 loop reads CASSRDRSEPQHF. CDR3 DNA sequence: TGTGCCAGTAGTCGGGACAGATCCGAGCCCCAGCATTTT.

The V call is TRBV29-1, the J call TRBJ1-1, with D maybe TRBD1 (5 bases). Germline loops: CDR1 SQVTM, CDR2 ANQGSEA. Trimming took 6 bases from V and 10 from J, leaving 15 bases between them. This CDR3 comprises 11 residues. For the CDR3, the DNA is TGCAGCGTCTCCCTCCTCCAGGGAGCTTTCTTT. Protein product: CSVSLLQGAFF.

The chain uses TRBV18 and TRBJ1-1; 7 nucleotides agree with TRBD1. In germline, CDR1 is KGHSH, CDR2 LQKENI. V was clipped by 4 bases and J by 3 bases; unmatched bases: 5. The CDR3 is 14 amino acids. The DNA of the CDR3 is TGTGCCAGCTCACTACCCGACAGGGACACTGAAGCTTTCTTT. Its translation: CASSLPDRDTEAFF.

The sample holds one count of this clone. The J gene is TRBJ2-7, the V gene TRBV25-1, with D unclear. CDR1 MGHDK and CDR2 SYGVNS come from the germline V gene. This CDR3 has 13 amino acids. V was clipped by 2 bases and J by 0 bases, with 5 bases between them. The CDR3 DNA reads TGTGCCAGCAGTGAAGCAGGCTCCTACGAGCAGTACTTC. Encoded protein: CASSEAGSYEQYF.

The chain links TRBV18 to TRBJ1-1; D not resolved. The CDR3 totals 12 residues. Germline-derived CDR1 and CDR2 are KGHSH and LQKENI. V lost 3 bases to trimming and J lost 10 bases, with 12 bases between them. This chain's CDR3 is CASSPRNEGAFF. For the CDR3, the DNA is TGTGCCAGCTCACCCCGGAACGAGGGAGCTTTCTTT.

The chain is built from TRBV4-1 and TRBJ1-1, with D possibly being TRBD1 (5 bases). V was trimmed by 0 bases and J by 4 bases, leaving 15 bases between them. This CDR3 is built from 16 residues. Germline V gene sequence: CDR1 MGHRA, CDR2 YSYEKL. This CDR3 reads CASSQDRRGVGTEAFF. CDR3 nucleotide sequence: TGCGCCAGCAGCCAAGATCGACGGGGGGTTGGCACTGAAGCTTTCTTT.

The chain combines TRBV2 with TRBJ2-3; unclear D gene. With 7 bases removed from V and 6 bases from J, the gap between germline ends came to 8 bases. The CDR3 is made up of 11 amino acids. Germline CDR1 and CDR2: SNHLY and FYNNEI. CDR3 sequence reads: CASTPMDTQYF. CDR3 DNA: TGTGCCAGCACCCCCATGGATACGCAGTATTTT.

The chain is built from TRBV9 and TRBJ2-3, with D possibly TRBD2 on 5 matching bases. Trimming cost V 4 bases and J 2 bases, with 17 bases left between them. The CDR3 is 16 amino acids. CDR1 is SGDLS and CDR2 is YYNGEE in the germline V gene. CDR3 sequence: CASSNLPGIDTDTQYF. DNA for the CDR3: TGTGCCAGCAGCAACCTACCGGGAATCGACACAGATACGCAGTATTTT. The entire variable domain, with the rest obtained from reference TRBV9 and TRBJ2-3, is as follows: DSGVTQTPKHLITATGQRVTLRCSPRSGDLSVYWYQQSLDQGLQFLIQYYNGEERAKGNILERFSAQQFPDLHSELNLSSLELGDSALYFCASSNLPGIDTDTQYFGPGTRLTVL.